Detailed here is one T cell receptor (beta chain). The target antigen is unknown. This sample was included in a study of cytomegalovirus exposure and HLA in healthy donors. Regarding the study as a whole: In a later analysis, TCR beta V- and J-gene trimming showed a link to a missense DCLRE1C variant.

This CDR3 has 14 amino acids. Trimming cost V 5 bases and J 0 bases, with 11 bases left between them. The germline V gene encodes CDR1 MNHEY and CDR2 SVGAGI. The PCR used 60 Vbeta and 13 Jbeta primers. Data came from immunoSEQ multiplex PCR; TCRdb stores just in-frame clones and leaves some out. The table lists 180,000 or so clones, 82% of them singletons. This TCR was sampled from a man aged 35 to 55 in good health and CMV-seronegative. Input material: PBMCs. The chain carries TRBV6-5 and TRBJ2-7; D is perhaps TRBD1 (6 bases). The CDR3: CASSRTASSYEQYF. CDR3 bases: TGTGCCAGCAGTCGGACAGCAAGCTCCTACGAGCAGTACTTC.